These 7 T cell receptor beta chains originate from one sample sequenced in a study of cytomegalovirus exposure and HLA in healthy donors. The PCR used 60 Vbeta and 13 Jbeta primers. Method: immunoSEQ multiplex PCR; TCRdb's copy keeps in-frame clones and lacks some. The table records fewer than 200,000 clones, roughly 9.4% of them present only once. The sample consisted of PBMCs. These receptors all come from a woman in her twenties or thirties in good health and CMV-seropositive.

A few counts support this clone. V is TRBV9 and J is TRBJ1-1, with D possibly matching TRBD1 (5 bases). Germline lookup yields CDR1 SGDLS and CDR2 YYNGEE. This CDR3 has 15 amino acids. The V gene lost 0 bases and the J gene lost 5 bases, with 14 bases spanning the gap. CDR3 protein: CASSVGRGLGTEAFF. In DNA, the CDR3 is TGTGCCAGCAGCGTAGGACGGGGGTTGGGGACTGAAGCTTTCTTT.

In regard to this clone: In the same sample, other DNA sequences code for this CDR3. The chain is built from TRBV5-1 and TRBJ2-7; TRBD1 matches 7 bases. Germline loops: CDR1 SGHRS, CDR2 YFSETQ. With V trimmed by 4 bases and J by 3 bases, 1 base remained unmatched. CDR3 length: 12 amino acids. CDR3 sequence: CASSRDSYEQYF. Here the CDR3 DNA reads TGCGCCAGCAGCAGGGACAGCTACGAGCAGTACTTC.

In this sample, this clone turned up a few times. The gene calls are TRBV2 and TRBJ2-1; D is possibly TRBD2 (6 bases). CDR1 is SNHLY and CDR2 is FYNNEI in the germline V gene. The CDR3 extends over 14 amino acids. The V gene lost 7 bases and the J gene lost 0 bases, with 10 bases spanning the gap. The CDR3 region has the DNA TGTGCCAGCATGGGGGGAGCCTCCTACAATGAGCAGTTCTTC. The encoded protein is CASMGGASYNEQFF.

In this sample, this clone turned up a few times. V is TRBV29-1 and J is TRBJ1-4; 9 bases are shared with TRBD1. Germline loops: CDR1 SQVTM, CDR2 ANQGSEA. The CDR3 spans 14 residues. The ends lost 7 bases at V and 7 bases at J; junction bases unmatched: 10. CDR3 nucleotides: TGCAGCGGGGCAACAGGGGGCCGTAGTGAAAAACTGTTTTTT. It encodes CSGATGGRSEKLFF. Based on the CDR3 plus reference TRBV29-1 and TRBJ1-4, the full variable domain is SAVISQKPSRDICQRGTSLTIQCQVDSQVTMMFWYRQQPGQSLTLIATANQGSEATYESGFVIDKFPISRPNLTFSTLTVSNMSPEDSSIYLCSGATGGRSEKLFFGSGTQLSVL.

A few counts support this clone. The CDR3 DNA is TGCGCCAGCAGTTTAGGGAGAGGACTGGGCGAGACCCAGTACTTC. This gives the protein CASSLGRGLGETQYF. The chain joins TRBV10-2 to TRBJ2-5, with D possibly matching TRBD2 (5 bases). The CDR3 runs to 15 residues. Germline CDR1 reads WSHSY; CDR2 reads SAAADI. Trimming pared 5 bases from V and 5 bases from J, leaving 18 bases between.

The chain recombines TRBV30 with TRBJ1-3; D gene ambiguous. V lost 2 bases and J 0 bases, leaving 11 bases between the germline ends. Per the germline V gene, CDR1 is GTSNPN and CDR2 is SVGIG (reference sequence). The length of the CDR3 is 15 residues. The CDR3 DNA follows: TGTGCCTGGAGTCTAGGCCGCAGCTCTGGAAACACCATATATTTT. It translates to CAWSLGRSSGNTIYF. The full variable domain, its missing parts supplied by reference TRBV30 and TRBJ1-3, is SQTIHQWPATLVQPVGSPLSLECTVEGTSNPNLYWYRQAAGRGLQLLFYSVGIGQISSEVPQNLSASRPQDRQFILSSKKLLLSDSGFYLCAWSLGRSSGNTIYFGEGSWLTVV.

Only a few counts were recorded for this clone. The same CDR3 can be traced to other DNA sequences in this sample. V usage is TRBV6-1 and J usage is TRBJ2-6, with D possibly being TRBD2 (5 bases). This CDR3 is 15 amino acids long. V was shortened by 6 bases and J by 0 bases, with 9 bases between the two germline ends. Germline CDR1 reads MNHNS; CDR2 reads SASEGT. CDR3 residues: CASRAGGSGANVLTF. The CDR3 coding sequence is TGTGCCAGCAGGGCCGGAGGCTCTGGGGCCAACGTCCTGACTTTC.